A single T cell receptor (beta chain) is shown here with its context. The antigen is not known. PCR amplification relied on 60 Vbeta primers (plus 13 Jbeta primers). The method was immunoSEQ multiplex PCR; TCRdb's version includes in-frame clones alone and lacks a portion of them. The table records 150,000 to 200,000 clones, roughly 80% of them present only once. This sample is part of a study of cytomegalovirus exposure and HLA in healthy donors. In germline, CDR1 is SGHNT, CDR2 YYREEE (reference sequence). The ends were cut back, 4 bases at V and 7 bases at J, with 14 bases in the middle. The CDR3 contains 13 residues. The study, taken as a whole, reports: A prior analysis recorded that most TCR beta V segments were productive about 87% or about 30% of the time. Links to common viral pathogens appeared, in a later analysis, for several of the most significant clusters. Analyzed later, association rates of TCRs varied across HLA loci, with DRB1 most and HLA-C fewest. Later on, a genetic analysis was performed. It linked a missense variant in DCLRE1C with V- and J-gene trimming of TCR beta.

Sample: PBMCs. This clonotype was sampled from a male donor in good health and CMV-seropositive. The chain carries TRBV5-4 and TRBJ1-1; TRBD1 is a possible D gene (6 bases). The CDR3 is CASSMREQGEAFF. As DNA, the CDR3 is TGTGCCAGCAGCATGAGGGAACAGGGTGAAGCTTTCTTT.